This T cell receptor (beta chain) was profiled in a study of T cells of healthy individuals. TCRdb re-derived calls from the 5' RACE reads in MiXCR, one entry per CDR3 protein. The sample records roughly 76,000 distinct CDR3 sequences, about 5% being singletons. CDR3 length: 13 amino acids. V lost 8 bases, J lost 2 bases, and 16 bases lay in between. CDR1 and CDR2 (germline): SQVTM, ANQGSEA. This clonotype has ten or more counts. The source is a female donor in good health. This chain joins TRBV29-1 and TRBJ2-7, with D perhaps TRBD2 (6 bases). CDR3 amino acids: CSTPGEAPYEQYF. CDR3 coding DNA: TGCAGCACCCCCGGGGAGGCTCCCTACGAGCAGTACTTC.